This entry lists 21 T cell receptor beta chains sequenced from one sample in a study of response to subunit inactivated influenza vaccine. TCRdb recomputed calls from the RT-PCR reads with MiXCR, one row per CDR3 protein. The sample consists of around 200,000 distinct CDR3 sequences, around 9% of them appearing once. The source was non-naive T cells sorted from PBMCs, collected on the day of vaccination. These receptors originate from a man in his fifties or sixties who received an inactivated influenza vaccine.

This clonotype showed up many times. V gene TRBV12-3 or TRBV12-4 combines with J gene TRBJ1-5; D possibly corresponds to TRBD1 (5 bases). The CDR3 totals 14 residues. V lost 5 bases to trimming and J lost 1 base, with 9 bases between them. The CDR3 spells CASSGTASNQPQHF. The DNA of the CDR3 is TGTGCCAGCAGTGGGACCGCAAGCAATCAGCCCCAGCATTTT.

V usage is TRBV20-1 and J usage is TRBJ2-1; no definite D call. V lost 2 bases and J 0 bases, leaving 8 bases between the germline ends. The CDR3 is 14 amino acids. From germline, CDR1 is DFQATT and CDR2 SNEGSKA (reference sequence). CDR3 DNA: TGCAGTGCTAGACCGAGGAGCTCCTACAATGAGCAGTTCTTC. As protein: CSARPRSSYNEQFF.

The chain uses TRBV5-6 and TRBJ2-7, with D perhaps matching TRBD2 (6 bases). The V end lost 8 bases, the J end lost 2 bases, and 17 bases lay between the germline ends. The CDR3 runs 14 residues. From germline, CDR1 is SGHDT and CDR2 YYEEEE. CDR3 protein: CARGSLKRAYEQYF. The CDR3 DNA reads as TGTGCCAGGGGCTCTCTCAAGCGGGCCTACGAGCAGTACTTC.

The chain is built from TRBV12-3 or TRBV12-4 and TRBJ2-1; D perhaps matches TRBD2 (5 bases). V lost 6 bases to trimming and J lost 1 base, with 19 bases between them. The CDR3 is 17 residues long. The DNA of the CDR3 is TGTGCCAGCAGATCCCGACGAGCGGAGAGATCCTACAATGAGCAGTTCTTC. Translated: CASRSRRAERSYNEQFF.

This clonotype was picked up many times. The chain couples TRBV2 to TRBJ2-5; possibly TRBD1 or TRBD2 for D (5 bases each). Trimming took off 4 bases at V and 2 bases at J, with 11 bases between the two ends. The V gene's germline CDR1 is SNHLY and CDR2 FYNNEI. The CDR3 extends over 14 amino acids. The CDR3: CASSVIGGQETQYF. The CDR3, as DNA: TGTGCCAGCAGTGTAATTGGGGGTCAAGAGACCCAGTACTTC. Full variable domain (missing parts from reference TRBV2 and TRBJ2-5): EPEVTQTPSHQVTQMGQEVILRCVPISNHLYFYWYRQILGQKVEFLVSFYNNEISEKSEIFDDQFSVERPDGSNFTLKIRSTKLEDSAMYFCASSVIGGQETQYFGPGTRLLVL.

On this clonotype itself: Its ends do not fully match the called genes, so a read error is possible. V gene TRBV10-3 combines with J gene TRBJ2-3, with 10 positions matching TRBD2. CDR1 is ENHRY and CDR2 is SYGVKD in the germline V gene. This CDR3 spans 15 amino acids. The CDR3 sequence: CDISLSGGATDTQYF. CDR3 DNA: TGTGACATCAGTCTCAGCGGGGGGGCCACAGATACGCAGTATTTT.

This clonotype was counted many times. V usage is TRBV11-2 and J usage is TRBJ2-5; 9 bases line up with TRBD2. CDR3 length: 16 residues. Germline CDR1 and CDR2: SGHAT and FQNNGV. The V gene end was trimmed by 7 bases and the J gene end by 5 bases; junction bases not matched to a gene: 14. Here the CDR3 reads CASTRVGGGAGETQYF. The CDR3 bases are TGTGCCAGCACCCGTGTCGGCGGGGGGGCCGGGGAGACCCAGTACTTC.

The chain has TRBV20-1 and TRBJ2-7; D remains ambiguous. Germline lookup yields CDR1 DFQATT and CDR2 SNEGSKA (reference sequence). V was clipped by 4 bases and J by 5 bases, with 12 bases between them. This CDR3 has 12 residues. The CDR3 reads CSATSAQDEQYF. In DNA, the CDR3 is TGCAGTGCTACGTCGGCCCAGGACGAGCAGTACTTC.

This clonotype was counted ten times or more. As DNA, the CDR3 is TGTGCCAGCAGCCTTTCAGCGAATACCGCAGATACGCAGTATTTT. Translation: CASSLSANTADTQYF. The genes are TRBV4-2 and TRBJ2-3; no reliable D call. V was trimmed by 4 bases and J by 4 bases, leaving 15 bases between them. Germline values: CDR1 LGHNA, CDR2 YNFKEQ. This CDR3 region has 15 residues.

In its sample, this clonotype was seen many times. The chain uses TRBV5-1 and TRBJ2-1; no reliable D call. Germline values: CDR1 SGHRS, CDR2 YFSETQ. Trimming removed 2 bases from V and 5 bases from J, with 11 bases in between. This CDR3 comprises 14 residues. The CDR3 protein is CASSLNGGDNEQFF. For the CDR3, the DNA is TGCGCCAGCAGCTTAAATGGCGGTGACAATGAGCAGTTCTTC.

For the CDR3, the DNA is TGTGCCAGCAGCTTCCCCCGACAGGGAGAATCCGGGGAGCTGTTTTTT. Translated, it gives CASSFPRQGESGELFF. The V gene is TRBV11-2, the J gene TRBJ2-2, with 7 bases that match TRBD1. J was trimmed by 6 bases and V by 3 bases; bases with no gene match: 10. The CDR3 runs to 16 residues. Germline CDR1 is SGHAT and CDR2 is FQNNGV.

This clonotype showed up many times. The rearrangement links TRBV5-1 to TRBJ1-1; D not resolved. Germline loops: CDR1 SGHRS, CDR2 YFSETQ. With 0 bases removed from V and 1 base from J, the gap between germline ends came to 4 bases. The CDR3 totals 13 residues. CDR3: CASSLGPNTEAFF. CDR3 DNA: TGCGCCAGCAGCTTGGGGCCGAACACTGAAGCTTTCTTT.

A few counts support this clonotype. The chain is built from TRBV5-1 and TRBJ2-5; no definite D call. V gave up 3 bases and J gave up 5 bases, with 11 bases separating them. CDR1 is SGHRS, CDR2 YFSETQ, per germline. There are 13 residues in the CDR3. CDR3 in amino acids: CASSSSILETQYF. As DNA, the CDR3 is TGCGCCAGCAGCTCCTCGATTCTGGAGACCCAGTACTTC.

This chain connects TRBV6-1 to TRBJ1-2; D is unclear. The CDR3 has 13 amino acids. Trimming left V 3 bases short and J 2 bases short, with 7 bases between. CDR1 is MNHNS and CDR2 is SASEGT in the germline V gene. CDR3 amino acids: CASSETPNYGYTF. CDR3 nucleotides: TGTGCCAGCAGTGAGACACCGAACTATGGCTACACCTTC.

This clonotype was detected a few times. V and J are TRBV6-1 and TRBJ2-5; possibly TRBD2 for D (6 bases). Per the germline V gene, CDR1 is MNHNS and CDR2 is SASEGT. Trimming shortened V by 0 bases and J by 0 bases, and 26 bases separated the two germline ends. This CDR3 spans 21 amino acids. The CDR3 loop is CASSEAPRGKAVAPYQETQYF. CDR3 bases: TGTGCCAGCAGTGAAGCGCCGCGGGGAAAGGCTGTGGCTCCGTACCAAGAGACCCAGTACTTC.

This clonotype was observed a few times. The chain links TRBV5-5 to TRBJ2-6; 7 bases match TRBD2. In germline, CDR1 is SGHKS, CDR2 YYEKEE (reference sequence). Trimming at V came to 4 bases and at J to 1 base, leaving 5 bases not matched to a gene. The CDR3 contains 16 residues. The CDR3 nucleotides read TGTGCCAGCAGCATAAGGGAGGGTTCTGGGGCCAACGTCCTGACTTTC. This translates into CASSIREGSGANVLTF.

In this sample, this clonotype turned up many times. The J gene is TRBJ1-2, the V gene TRBV28; no definite D call. V was pared by 1 base and J by 13 bases, with 28 bases between. The CDR3 contains 17 residues. CDR1 is MDHEN and CDR2 is SYDVKM in the germline V gene. CDR3 loop: CASSLLAPSPRGSYRTF. Here the CDR3 DNA reads TGTGCCAGCAGTTTATTGGCCCCTAGCCCTCGTGGGTCATACCGCACCTTC.

Turning to this clonotype: Germline and junction disagree at one end, which may indicate a read error. The genes are TRBV12-3 or TRBV12-4 and TRBJ1-2; D possibly corresponds to TRBD1 (6 bases). The CDR3 covers 14 residues. The CDR3 DNA reads TGTGCCAGCATGCCGGGACACCAAAACTATGGCTCCACCTTC. As protein: CASMPGHQNYGSTF.

The V and J genes are TRBV3-1 and TRBJ1-1, with a tentative D call TRBD1 (6 bases). CDR3 length: 17 amino acids. V dropped 0 bases and J dropped 0 bases, with 14 bases sitting between them. CDR1 is LGHDT and CDR2 is YNNKEL in the germline V gene (reference sequence). The CDR3 loop is CASSQDSAGTLNTEAFF. DNA of the CDR3: TGTGCCAGCAGCCAAGATTCGGCCGGGACATTGAACACTGAAGCTTTCTTT.

The genes are TRBV5-1 and TRBJ1-1; 9 bases are a match to TRBD1. The CDR3 contains 16 residues. After removal of 2 bases from V and 1 base from J, the junction contained 6 bases not matched to a gene. CDR1 is SGHRS and CDR2 is YFSETQ in the germline V gene. In DNA, the CDR3 is TGCGCCAGCAGCTTTGCCGGGACAGGGACGAACACTGAAGCTTTCTTT. It translates to CASSFAGTGTNTEAFF. The entire variable domain, with the rest obtained from reference TRBV5-1 and TRBJ1-1, is as follows: KAGVTQTPRYLIKTRGQQVTLSCSPISGHRSVSWYQQTPGQGLQFLFEYFSETQRNKGNFPGRFSGRQFSNSRSEMNVSTLELGDSALYLCASSFAGTGTNTEAFFGQGTRLTVV.

This clonotype was detected only a few times. This rearrangement joins TRBV5-1 to TRBJ1-3; maybe TRBD1 (5 bases). The CDR3 has 16 amino acids. Trimming cost V 3 bases and J 0 bases, with 13 bases left between them. Per the germline V gene, CDR1 is SGHRS and CDR2 is YFSETQ. In DNA form, the CDR3 reads TGCGCCAGCAGCTCCGGACGGGGCTCCTCTGGAAACACCATATATTTT. Protein: CASSSGRGSSGNTIYF.